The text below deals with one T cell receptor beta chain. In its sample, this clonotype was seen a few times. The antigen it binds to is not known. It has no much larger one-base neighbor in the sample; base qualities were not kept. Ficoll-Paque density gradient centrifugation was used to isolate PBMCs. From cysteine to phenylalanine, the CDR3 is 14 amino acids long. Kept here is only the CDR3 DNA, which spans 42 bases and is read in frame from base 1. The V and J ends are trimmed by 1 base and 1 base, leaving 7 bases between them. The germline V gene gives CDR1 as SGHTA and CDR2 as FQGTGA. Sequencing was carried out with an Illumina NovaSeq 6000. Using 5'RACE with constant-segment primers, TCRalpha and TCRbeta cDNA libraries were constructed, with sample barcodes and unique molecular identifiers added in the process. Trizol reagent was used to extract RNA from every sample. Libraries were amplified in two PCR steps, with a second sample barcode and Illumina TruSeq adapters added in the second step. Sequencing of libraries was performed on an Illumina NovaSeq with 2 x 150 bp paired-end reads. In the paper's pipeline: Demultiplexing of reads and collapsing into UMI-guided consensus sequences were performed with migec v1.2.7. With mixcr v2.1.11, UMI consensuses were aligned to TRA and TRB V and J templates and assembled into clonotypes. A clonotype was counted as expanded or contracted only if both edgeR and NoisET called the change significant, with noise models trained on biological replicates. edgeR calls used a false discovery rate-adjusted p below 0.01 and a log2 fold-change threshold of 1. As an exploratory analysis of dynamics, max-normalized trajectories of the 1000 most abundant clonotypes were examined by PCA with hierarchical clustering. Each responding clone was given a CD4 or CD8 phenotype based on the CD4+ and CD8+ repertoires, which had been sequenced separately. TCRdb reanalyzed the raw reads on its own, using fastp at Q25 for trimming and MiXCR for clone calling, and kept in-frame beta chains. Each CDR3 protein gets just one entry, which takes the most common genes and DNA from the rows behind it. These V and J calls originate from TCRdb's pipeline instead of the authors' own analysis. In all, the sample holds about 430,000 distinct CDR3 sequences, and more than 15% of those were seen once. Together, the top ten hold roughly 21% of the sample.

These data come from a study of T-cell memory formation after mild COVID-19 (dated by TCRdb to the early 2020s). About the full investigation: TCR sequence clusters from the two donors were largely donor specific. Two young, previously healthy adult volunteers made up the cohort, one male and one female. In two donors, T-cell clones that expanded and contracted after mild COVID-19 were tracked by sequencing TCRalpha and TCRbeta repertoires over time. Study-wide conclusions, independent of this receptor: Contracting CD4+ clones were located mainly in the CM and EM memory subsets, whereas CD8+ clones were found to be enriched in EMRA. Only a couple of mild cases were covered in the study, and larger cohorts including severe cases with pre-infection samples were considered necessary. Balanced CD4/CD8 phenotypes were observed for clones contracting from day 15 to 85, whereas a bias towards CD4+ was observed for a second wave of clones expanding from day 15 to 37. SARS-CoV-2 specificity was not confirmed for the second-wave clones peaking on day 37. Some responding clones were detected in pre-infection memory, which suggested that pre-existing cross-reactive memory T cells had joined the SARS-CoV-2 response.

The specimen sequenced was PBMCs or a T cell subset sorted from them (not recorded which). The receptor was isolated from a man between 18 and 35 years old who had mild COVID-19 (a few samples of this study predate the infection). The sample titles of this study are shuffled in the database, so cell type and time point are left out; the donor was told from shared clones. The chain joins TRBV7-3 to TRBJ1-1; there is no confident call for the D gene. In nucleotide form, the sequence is TGTGCCAGCAGCTTAAGTACGGCGAACACTGAAGCTTTCTTT. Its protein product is CASSLSTANTEAFF.